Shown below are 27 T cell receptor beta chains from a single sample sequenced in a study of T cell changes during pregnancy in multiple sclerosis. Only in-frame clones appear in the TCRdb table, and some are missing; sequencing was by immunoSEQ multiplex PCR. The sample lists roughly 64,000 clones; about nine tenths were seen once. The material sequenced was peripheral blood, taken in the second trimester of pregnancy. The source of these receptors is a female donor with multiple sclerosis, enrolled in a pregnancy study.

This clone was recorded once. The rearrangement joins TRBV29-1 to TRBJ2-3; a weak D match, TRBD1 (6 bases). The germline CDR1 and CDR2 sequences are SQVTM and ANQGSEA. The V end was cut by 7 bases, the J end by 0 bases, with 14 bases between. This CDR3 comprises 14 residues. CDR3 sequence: CSDGTGLSTDTQYF. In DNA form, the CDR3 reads TGCAGCGACGGCACAGGGCTTAGCACAGATACGCAGTATTTT.

CDR3 residues: CATAGTGTDEKLFF. The CDR3 bases are TGTGCCACCGCCGGGACAGGGACGGATGAAAAACTGTTTTTT. J is TRBJ1-4 and V is TRBV27, with 9 bases aligning to TRBD1. From germline, CDR1 is MNHEY and CDR2 SMNVEV (reference sequence). The junction had 9 bases not matched to a gene; V was cut back by 10 bases and J by 6 bases. CDR3 size: 14 residues.

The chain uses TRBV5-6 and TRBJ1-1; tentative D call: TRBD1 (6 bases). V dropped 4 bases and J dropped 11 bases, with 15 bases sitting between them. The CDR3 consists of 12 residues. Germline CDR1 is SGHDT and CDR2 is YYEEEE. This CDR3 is CASSQLQGSAFF. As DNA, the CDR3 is TGTGCCAGCAGCCAATTACAGGGCTCTGCTTTCTTT.

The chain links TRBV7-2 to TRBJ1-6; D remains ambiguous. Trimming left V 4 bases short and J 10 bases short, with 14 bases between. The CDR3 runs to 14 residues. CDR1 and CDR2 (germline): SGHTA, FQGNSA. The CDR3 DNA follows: TGTGCCAGCAGCTACCAGGTCGTGGCATCACCCCTCCACTTT. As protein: CASSYQVVASPLHF.

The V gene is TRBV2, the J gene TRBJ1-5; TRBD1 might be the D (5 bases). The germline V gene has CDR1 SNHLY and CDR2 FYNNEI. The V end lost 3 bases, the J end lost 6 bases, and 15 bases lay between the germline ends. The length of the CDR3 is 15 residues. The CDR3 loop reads CASSEFPGSFQPQHF. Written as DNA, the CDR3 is TGTGCCAGCAGTGAGTTTCCAGGGTCCTTTCAGCCCCAGCATTTT. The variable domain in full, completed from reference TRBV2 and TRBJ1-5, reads EPEVTQTPSHQVTQMGQEVILRCVPISNHLYFYWYRQILGQKVEFLVSFYNNEISEKSEIFDDQFSVERPDGSNFTLKIRSTKLEDSAMYFCASSEFPGSFQPQHFGDGTRLSIL.

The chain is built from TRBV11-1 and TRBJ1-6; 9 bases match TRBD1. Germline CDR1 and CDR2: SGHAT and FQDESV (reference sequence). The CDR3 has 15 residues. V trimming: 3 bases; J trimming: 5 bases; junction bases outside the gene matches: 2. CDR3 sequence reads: CASSFGDRDNSPLHF. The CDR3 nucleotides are TGTGCCAGCAGCTTCGGGGACAGGGATAATTCACCCCTCCACTTT.

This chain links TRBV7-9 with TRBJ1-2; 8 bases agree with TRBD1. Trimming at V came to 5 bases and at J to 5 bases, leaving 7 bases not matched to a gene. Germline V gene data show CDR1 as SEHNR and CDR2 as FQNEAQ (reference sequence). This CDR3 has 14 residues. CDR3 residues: CASSQGTGGYGYTF. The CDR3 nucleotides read TGTGCCAGCAGCCAGGGGACAGGTGGTTATGGCTACACCTTC.

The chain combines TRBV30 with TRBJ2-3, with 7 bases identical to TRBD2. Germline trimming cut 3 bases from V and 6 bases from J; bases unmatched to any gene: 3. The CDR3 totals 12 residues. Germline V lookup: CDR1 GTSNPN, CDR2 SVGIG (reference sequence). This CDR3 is CAWSPLADTQYF. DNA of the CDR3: TGTGCCTGGAGCCCACTAGCGGATACGCAGTATTTT. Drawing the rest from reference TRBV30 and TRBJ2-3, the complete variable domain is SQTIHQWPATLVQPVGSPLSLECTVEGTSNPNLYWYRQAAGRGLQLLFYSVGIGQISSEVPQNLSASRPQDRQFILSSKKLLLSDSGFYLCAWSPLADTQYFGPGTRLTVL.

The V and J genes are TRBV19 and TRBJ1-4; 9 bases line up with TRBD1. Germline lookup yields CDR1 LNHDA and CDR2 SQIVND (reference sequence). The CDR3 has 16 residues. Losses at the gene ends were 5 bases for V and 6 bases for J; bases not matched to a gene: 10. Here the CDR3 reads CASSRGAGTGYEKLFF. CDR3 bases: TGTGCCAGTAGTCGGGGGGCCGGGACAGGGTATGAAAAACTGTTTTTT.

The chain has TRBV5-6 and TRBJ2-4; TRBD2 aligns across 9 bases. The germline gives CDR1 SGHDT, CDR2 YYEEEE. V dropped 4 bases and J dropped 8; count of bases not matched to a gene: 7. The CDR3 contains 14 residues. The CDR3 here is CASSPGTSTDIQYF. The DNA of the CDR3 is TGTGCCAGCAGCCCCGGGACTAGCACGGACATTCAGTACTTC.

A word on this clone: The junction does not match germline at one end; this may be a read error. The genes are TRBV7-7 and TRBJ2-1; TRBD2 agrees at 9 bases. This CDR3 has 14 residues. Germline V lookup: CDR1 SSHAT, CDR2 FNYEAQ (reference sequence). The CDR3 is CASSLVAGDNEQFF. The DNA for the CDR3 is TGTGCTAGCAGCTTGGTAGCGGGAGACAATGAGCAGTTCTTC.

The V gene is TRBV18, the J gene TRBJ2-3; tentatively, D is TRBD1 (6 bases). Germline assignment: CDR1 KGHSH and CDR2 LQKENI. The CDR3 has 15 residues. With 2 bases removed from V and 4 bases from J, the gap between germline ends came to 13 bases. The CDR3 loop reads CASSPYRGSADTQYF. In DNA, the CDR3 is TGTGCCAGCTCACCATATAGGGGGTCGGCAGATACGCAGTATTTT.

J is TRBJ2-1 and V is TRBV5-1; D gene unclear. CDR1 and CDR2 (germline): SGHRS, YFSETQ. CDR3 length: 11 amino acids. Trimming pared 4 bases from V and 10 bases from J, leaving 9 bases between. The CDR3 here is CASSPSQEQFF. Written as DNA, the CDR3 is TGCGCCAGCAGCCCAAGTCAGGAGCAGTTCTTC.

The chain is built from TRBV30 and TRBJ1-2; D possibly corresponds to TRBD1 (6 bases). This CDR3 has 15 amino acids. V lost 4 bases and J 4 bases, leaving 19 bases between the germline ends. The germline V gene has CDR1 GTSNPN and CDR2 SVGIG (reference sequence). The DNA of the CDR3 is TGTGCCTGGACTAAACCGGGACACATCATCTATGGCTACACCTTC. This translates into CAWTKPGHIIYGYTF.

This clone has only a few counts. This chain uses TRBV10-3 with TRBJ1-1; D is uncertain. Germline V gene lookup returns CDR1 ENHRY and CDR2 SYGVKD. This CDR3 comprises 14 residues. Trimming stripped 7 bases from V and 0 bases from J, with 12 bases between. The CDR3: CAIKESAMNTEAFF. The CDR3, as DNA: TGTGCCATCAAAGAGTCAGCAATGAACACTGAAGCTTTCTTT.

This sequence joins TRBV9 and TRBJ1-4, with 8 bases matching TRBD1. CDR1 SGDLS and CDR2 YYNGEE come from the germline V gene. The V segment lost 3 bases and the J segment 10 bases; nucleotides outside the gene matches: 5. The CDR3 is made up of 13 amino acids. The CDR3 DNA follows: TGTGCCAGCAGCGCATTCCAGGGGGCAAAACTGTTTTTT. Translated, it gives CASSAFQGAKLFF.

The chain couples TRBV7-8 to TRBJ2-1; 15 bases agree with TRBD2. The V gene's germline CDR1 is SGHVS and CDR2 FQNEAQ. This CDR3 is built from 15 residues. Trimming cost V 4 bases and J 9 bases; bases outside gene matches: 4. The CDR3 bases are TGTGCCAGCAGCTCCCAGGGACTAGCGGGGGGTGAGCAGTTCTTC. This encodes CASSSQGLAGGEQFF.

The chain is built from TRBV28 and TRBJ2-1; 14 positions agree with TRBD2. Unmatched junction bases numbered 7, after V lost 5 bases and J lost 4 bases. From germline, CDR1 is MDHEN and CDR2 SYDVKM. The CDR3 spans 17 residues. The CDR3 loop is CASSGTSGGALYNEQFF. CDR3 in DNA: TGTGCCAGCAGTGGGACTAGCGGGGGAGCCCTTTACAATGAGCAGTTCTTC.

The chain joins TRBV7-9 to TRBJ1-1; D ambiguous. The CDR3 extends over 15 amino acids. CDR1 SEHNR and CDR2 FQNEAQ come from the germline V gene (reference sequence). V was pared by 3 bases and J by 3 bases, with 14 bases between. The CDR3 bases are TGTGCCAGCAGCTTCGTTAAGCCCGGGGACACTGAAGCTTTCTTT. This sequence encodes CASSFVKPGDTEAFF. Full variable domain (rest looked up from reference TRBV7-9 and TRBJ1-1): DTGVSQNPRHKITKRGQNVTFRCDPISEHNRLYWYRQTLGQGPEFLTYFQNEAQLEKSRLLSDRFSAERPKGSFSTLEIQRTEQGDSAMYLCASSFVKPGDTEAFFGQGTRLTVV.

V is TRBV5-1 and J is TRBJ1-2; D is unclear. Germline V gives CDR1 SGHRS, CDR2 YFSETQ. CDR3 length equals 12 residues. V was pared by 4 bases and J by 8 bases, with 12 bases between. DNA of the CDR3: TGCGCCAGCAGCCGGGAGAACGGGGGCTACACCTTC. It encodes CASSRENGGYTF. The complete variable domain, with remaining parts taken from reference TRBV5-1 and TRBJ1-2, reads KAGVTQTPRYLIKTRGQQVTLSCSPISGHRSVSWYQQTPGQGLQFLFEYFSETQRNKGNFPGRFSGRQFSNSRSEMNVSTLELGDSALYLCASSRENGGYTFGSGTRLTVV.

For the CDR3, the DNA is TGTGCCAGCAGCGGCCGTTACAGGGCAGGGGGCGCCACAGATACGCAGTATTTT. It is translated as CASSGRYRAGGATDTQYF. The chain links TRBV9 to TRBJ2-3; 8 bases agree with TRBD1. This CDR3 region has 18 residues. J gave up 2 bases and V 3 bases, and 14 bases lay outside the gene matches. Per the germline V gene, CDR1 is SGDLS and CDR2 is YYNGEE.

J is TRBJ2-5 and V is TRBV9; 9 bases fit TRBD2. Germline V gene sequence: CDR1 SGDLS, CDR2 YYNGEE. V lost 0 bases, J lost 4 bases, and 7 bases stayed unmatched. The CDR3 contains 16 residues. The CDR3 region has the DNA TGTGCCAGCAGCGTAGAGATGCGGGGGGGCCGAGAGACCCAGTACTTC. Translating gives CASSVEMRGGRETQYF.

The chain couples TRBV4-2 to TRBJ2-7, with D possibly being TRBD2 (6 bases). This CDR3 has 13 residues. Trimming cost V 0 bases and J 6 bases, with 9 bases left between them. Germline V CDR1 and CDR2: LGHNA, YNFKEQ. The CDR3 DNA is TGTGCCAGCAGCCAAGAGGAGGGGCGCGAGCAGTACTTC. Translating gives CASSQEEGREQYF.

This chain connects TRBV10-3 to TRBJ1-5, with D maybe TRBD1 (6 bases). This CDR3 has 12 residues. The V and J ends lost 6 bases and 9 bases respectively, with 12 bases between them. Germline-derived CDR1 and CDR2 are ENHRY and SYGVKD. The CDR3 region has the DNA TGTGCCATCAGCCCCGGGGGGCCGCCCCAGCATTTT. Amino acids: CAISPGGPPQHF.

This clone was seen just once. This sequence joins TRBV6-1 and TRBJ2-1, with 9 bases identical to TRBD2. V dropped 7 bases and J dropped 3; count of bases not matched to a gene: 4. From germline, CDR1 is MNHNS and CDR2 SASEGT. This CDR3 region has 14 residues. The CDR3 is CASTRTSDYNEQFF. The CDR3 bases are TGTGCCAGCACGCGGACTAGCGACTACAATGAGCAGTTCTTC.

The CDR3 DNA sequence: TGTGCCAGCAGTTTATGGGACAGGGGGGGGTCCTACGAGCAGTACTTC. This gives the protein CASSLWDRGGSYEQYF. The chain has TRBV28 and TRBJ2-7; 10 bases fit TRBD1. The germline V gene encodes CDR1 MDHEN and CDR2 SYDVKM. Unmatched junction bases numbered 3, after V lost 0 bases and J lost 1 base. The CDR3 covers 16 residues.

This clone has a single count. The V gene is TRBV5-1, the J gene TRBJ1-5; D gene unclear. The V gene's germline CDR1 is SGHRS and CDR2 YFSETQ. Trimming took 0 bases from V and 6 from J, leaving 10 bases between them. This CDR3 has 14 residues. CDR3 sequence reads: CASSLGPESQPQHF. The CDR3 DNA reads TGCGCCAGCAGCTTGGGTCCTGAGAGTCAGCCCCAGCATTTT. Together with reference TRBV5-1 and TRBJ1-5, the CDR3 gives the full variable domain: KAGVTQTPRYLIKTRGQQVTLSCSPISGHRSVSWYQQTPGQGLQFLFEYFSETQRNKGNFPGRFSGRQFSNSRSEMNVSTLELGDSALYLCASSLGPESQPQHFGDGTRLSIL.